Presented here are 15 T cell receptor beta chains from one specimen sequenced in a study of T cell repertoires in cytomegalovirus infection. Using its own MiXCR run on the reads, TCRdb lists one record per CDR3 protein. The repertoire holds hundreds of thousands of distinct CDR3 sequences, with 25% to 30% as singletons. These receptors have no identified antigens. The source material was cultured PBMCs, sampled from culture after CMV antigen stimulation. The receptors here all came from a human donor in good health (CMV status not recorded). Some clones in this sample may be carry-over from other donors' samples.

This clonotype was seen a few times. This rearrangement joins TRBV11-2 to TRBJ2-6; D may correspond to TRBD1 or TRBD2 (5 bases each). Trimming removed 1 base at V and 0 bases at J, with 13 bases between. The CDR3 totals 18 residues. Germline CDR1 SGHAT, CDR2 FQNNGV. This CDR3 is CASSLGGTAISGANVLTF. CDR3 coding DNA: TGTGCCAGCAGCTTAGGAGGGACCGCAATCTCTGGGGCCAACGTCCTGACTTTC.

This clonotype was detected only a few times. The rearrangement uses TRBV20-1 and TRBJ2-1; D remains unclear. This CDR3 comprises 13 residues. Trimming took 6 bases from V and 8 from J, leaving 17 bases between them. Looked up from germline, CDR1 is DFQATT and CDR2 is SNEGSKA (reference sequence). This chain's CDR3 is CSAPFALEDEQFF. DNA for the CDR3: TGCAGTGCCCCATTCGCGCTCGAGGATGAGCAGTTCTTC.

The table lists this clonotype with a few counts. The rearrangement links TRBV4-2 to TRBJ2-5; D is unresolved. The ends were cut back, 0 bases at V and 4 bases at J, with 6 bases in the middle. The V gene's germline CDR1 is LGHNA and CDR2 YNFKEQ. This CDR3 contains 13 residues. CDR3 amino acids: CASSQDRRETQYF. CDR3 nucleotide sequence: TGTGCCAGCAGCCAAGACAGGAGAGAGACCCAGTACTTC.

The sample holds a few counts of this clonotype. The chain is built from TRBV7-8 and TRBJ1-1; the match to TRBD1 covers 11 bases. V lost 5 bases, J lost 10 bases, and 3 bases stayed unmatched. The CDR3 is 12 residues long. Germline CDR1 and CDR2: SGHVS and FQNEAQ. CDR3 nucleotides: TGTGCCAGCAGCGGACAGGGGGCGGGAGCTTTCTTT. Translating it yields CASSGQGAGAFF.

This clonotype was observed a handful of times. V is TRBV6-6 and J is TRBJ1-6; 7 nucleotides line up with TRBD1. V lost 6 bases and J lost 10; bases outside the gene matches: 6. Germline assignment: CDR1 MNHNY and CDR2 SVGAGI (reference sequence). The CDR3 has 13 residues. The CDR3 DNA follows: TGTGCCAGCAGAGACAGGGAGGTCTCACCCCTCCACTTT. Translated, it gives CASRDREVSPLHF.

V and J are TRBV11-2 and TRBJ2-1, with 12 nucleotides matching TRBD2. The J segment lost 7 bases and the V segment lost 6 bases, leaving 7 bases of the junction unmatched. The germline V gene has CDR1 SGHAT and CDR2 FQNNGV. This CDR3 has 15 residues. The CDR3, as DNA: TGTGCCAGCAGGCGACTAGCGGGGGAGGGAAATGAGCAGTTCTTC. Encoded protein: CASRRLAGEGNEQFF.

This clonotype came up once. In DNA form, the CDR3 reads TGTGCCAGCAGCTTAGTCAGGGGCGGGAAGGGAAAGACCCAGTACTTC. Translation gives CASSLVRGGKGKTQYF. V is TRBV11-2 and J is TRBJ2-5; D tentatively reads TRBD1 or TRBD2 (6 bases each). This CDR3 has 16 amino acids. CDR1 SGHAT and CDR2 FQNNGV come from the germline V gene. V gave up 1 base and J gave up 6 bases, with 18 bases separating them.

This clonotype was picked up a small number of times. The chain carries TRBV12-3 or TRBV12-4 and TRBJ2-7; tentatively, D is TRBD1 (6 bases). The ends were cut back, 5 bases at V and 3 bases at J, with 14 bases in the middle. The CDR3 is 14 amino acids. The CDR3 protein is CASSNGQPFYEQYF. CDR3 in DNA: TGTGCCAGCAGTAATGGACAGCCCTTCTACGAGCAGTACTTC.

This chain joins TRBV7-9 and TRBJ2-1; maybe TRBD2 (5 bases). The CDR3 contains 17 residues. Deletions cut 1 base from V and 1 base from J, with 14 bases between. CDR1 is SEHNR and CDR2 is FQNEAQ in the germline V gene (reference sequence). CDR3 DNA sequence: TGTGCCAGCAGCTTAGACGGCCCGAGAGGGTCCTACAATGAGCAGTTCTTC. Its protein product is CASSLDGPRGSYNEQFF.

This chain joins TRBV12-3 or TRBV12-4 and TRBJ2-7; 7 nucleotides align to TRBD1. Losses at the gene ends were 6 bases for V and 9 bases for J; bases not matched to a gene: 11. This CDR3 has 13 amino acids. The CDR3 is CASRDREITRQYF. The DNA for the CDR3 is TGTGCCAGCAGAGACAGGGAGATTACGAGGCAGTACTTC.

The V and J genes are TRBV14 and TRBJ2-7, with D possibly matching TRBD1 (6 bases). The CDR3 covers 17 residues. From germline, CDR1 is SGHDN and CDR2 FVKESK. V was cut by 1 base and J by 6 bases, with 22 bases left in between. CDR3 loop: CASSQVGHTGSGSEQYF. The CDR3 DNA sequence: TGTGCCAGCAGCCAAGTGGGTCATACAGGGAGCGGTTCCGAGCAGTACTTC.

CDR3 nucleotides: TGTGCCAGCAGCCTCACGGGGGGCGGACGGGACTATGGCTACACCTTC. It yields the protein CASSLTGGGRDYGYTF. The chain carries TRBV6-6 and TRBJ1-2; TRBD1 is a possible D gene (6 bases). The CDR3 is 16 amino acids. The germline CDR1 and CDR2 sequences are MNHNY and SVGAGI (reference sequence). The ends were cut back, 6 bases at V and 3 bases at J, with 20 bases in the middle.

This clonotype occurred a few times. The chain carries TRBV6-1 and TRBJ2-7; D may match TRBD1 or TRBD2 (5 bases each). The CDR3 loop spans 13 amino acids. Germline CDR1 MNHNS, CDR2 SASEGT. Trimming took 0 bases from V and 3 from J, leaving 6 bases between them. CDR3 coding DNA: TGTGCCAGCAGTGAAGCGGGGGACTACGAGCAGTACTTC. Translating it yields CASSEAGDYEQYF.

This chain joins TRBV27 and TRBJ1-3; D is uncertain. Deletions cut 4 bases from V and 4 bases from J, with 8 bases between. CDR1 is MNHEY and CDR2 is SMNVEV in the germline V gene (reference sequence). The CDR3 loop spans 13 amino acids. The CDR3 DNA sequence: TGTGCCAGCAGTTCAGGTTACGGAAACACCATATATTTT. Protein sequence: CASSSGYGNTIYF.

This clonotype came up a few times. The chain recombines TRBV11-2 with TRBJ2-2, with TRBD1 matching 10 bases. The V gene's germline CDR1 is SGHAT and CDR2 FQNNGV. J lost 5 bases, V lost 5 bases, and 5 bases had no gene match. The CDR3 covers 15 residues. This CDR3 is CASSDGDRGTGELFF. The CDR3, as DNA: TGTGCCAGCAGCGACGGGGACAGGGGAACCGGGGAGCTGTTTTTT.